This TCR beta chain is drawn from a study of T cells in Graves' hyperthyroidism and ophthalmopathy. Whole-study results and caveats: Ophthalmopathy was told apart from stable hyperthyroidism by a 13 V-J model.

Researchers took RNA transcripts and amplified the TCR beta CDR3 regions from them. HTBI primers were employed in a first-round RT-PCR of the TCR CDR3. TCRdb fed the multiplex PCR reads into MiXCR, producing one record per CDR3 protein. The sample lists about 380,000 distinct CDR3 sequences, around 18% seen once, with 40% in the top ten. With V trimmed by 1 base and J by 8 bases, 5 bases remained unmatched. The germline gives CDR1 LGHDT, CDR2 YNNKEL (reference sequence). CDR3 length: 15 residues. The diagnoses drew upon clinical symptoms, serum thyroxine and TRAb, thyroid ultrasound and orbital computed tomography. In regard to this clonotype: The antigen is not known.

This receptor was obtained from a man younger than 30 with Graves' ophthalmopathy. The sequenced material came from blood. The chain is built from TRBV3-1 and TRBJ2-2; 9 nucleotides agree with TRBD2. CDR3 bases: TGTGCCAGCAGCCAAGCCGGGACTAGCCGGGGGGAGCTGTTTTTT. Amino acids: CASSQAGTSRGELFF.